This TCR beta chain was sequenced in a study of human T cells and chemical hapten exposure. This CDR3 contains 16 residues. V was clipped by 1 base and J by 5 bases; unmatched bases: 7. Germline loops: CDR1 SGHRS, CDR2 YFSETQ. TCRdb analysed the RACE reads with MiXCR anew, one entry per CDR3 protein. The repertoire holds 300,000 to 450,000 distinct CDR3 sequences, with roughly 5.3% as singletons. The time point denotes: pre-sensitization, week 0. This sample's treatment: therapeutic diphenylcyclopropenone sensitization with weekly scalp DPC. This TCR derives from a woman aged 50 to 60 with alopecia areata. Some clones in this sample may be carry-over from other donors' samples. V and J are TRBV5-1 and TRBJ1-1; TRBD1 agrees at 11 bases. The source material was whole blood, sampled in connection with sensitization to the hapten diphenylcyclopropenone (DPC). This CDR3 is CASSLLGQGATTEAFF. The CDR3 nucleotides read TGCGCCAGCAGCTTGTTAGGACAGGGGGCGACGACTGAAGCTTTCTTT.